Here is one T cell receptor (beta chain) with its context. The data derive from a study of blood T cell repertoires in COVID-19. Study as a whole: Both acute and convalescent COVID-19 samples were obtained from the United States, Italy and Spain. Sources were T cells, B-cell-depleted T cells, or PBMCs; the material itself was cDNA or gDNA.

In the original workflow: How many nucleated cells were present was estimated from reference gene primer amplification. This table comes from immunoSEQ multiplex PCR, and its TCRdb copy is limited to in-frame clones, with some not included. Clone size and V and J calls were adopted from that table, with D and trimming inferred from the DNA. The table lists 110,000 or so clones, about 85% of them singletons. This CDR3 comprises 15 residues. J gave up 0 bases and V 4 bases, and 5 bases lay outside the gene matches. Germline CDR1 is KGHSH and CDR2 is LQKENI. The sequencing input was peripheral blood. V usage is TRBV18 and J usage is TRBJ1-1, with 7 bases matching TRBD1. The sequence derives from a woman in her sixties or seventies with acute or convalescent COVID-19. The CDR3 is CASSRQGGMNTEAFF. Written as DNA, the CDR3 is TGTGCCAGCTCACGACAGGGCGGTATGAACACTGAAGCTTTCTTT. Full variable domain (remainder filled in from reference TRBV18 and TRBJ1-1): NAGVMQNPRHLVRRRGQEARLRCSPMKGHSHVYWYRQLPEEGLKFMVYLQKENIIDESGMPKERFSAEFPKEGPSILRIQQVVRGDSAAYFCASSRQGGMNTEAFFGQGTRLTVV.